These 3 T cell receptor beta chains were sequenced from one sample in a study of cytomegalovirus exposure and HLA in healthy donors. Sequencing was performed with immunoSEQ multiplex PCR; in TCRdb, only in-frame clones are kept and a portion is missing. The sample records more than 200,000 clones, 90% being singletons. The source material was PBMCs. The receptors were sampled from a woman aged 30 to 39 in good health and CMV-seronegative.

This clone was found once. This chain links TRBV27 with TRBJ2-1; TRBD2 matches at 10 bases. Germline V CDR1 and CDR2: MNHEY, SMNVEV (reference sequence). J lost 6 bases, V lost 2 bases, and 4 bases had no gene match. This CDR3 has 15 amino acids. CDR3 nucleotides: TGTGCCAGCAGTTTAGGAGCGGGAGGGCGCAATGAGCAGTTCTTC. Translated, it gives CASSLGAGGRNEQFF.

This clone was observed a few times. This chain connects TRBV21-1 to TRBJ2-2; TRBD1, the D gene given by the table, was not confirmed from the DNA. TRBV21-1 is reported as a pseudogene. The CDR3 loop spans 18 amino acids. This chain's CDR3 is CASSKVPNRGQVRGELFF. CDR3 bases: TGTGCCAGCAGCAAAGTCCCGAACAGGGGGCAAGTTCGCGGGGAGCTGTTTTTT.

This clone was recorded once. V gene TRBV4-2 combines with J gene TRBJ1-2; possible D gene TRBD1, 5 bases. Trimming left V 1 base short and J 4 bases short, with 28 bases between. This CDR3 region has 20 residues. The V gene's germline CDR1 is LGHNA and CDR2 YNFKEQ. CDR3 residues: CASSQGPSMGHQGVSYGYTF. DNA of the CDR3: TGTGCCAGCAGCCAAGGACCATCGATGGGCCACCAAGGGGTGAGCTATGGCTACACCTTC.